These T cell receptor beta chains were read from a single sample in a study of CD8 T cells in ankylosing spondylitis. TCRdb fed the 5' RACE reads into MiXCR, producing one record per CDR3 protein. The data contain approximately 300,000 distinct CDR3 sequences, less than 25% of them seen just once; the ten biggest clones take up roughly 4%. The sample comprised blood, either unsorted or a sorted T cell fraction (not recorded which). Receptor source: a female donor with ankylosing spondylitis or in good health (not recorded which). Each CDR3 is given with its conserved first and last residue. The D gene is left open where the match is weak. The size field is filled for only some rows; it gives once, few, many or a size class.

TRBV20-1	TRBJ2-1	NA	TRBD2	CSARRREGYNEQFF	TGCAGTGCTAGAAGGCGGGAGGGGTACAATGAGCAGTTCTTC
TRBV20-1	TRBJ2-1	NA	TRBD1	CSAPKQGAPNEQFF	TGCAGTGCTCCTAAACAGGGGGCTCCCAATGAGCAGTTCTTC
TRBV20-1	TRBJ2-1	few	TRBD2	CSANKQASGVYNEQFF	TGCAGTGCTAACAAGCAGGCTAGCGGAGTATACAATGAGCAGTTCTTC
TRBV30	TRBJ1-2	NA	TRBD1	CAWTRGGGYTF	TGTGCCTGGACCAGGGGGGGTGGCTACACCTTC
TRBV29-1	TRBJ2-5	NA	NA	CSVSRQLQETQYF	TGCAGCGTTAGCCGACAGCTCCAAGAGACCCAGTACTTC
TRBV20-1	TRBJ1-5	few	NA	CSAGGKFNQPQHF	TGCAGTGCTGGAGGGAAGTTCAATCAGCCCCAGCATTTT
TRBV4-2	TRBJ1-1	NA	NA	CASSPFRGANTEAFF	TGTGCCAGCAGCCCCTTTCGGGGGGCGAACACTGAAGCTTTCTTT
TRBV4-1	TRBJ2-5	NA	TRBD2	CASSQGSREGETQYF	TGCGCCAGCAGCCAAGGGAGTCGGGAGGGAGAGACCCAGTACTTC
TRBV20-1	TRBJ1-5	few	NA	CSARDVNQPQHF	TGCAGTGCTAGAGACGTCAATCAGCCCCAGCATTTT
TRBV15	TRBJ1-1	few	NA	CATSRDQGREPFF	TGTGCCACCAGCAGGGATCAGGGGAGGGAACCTTTCTTT
TRBV6-1	TRBJ1-1	NA	NA	CASDRYRGGTEAFF	TGTGCCAGCGACCGTTATAGGGGTGGCACTGAAGCTTTCTTT
TRBV20-1	TRBJ1-4	many	NA	CSAGRETEATNEKLFF	TGCAGTGCTGGGCGGGAAACGGAAGCAACTAATGAAAAACTGTTTTTT
TRBV5-1	TRBJ2-1	many	NA	CASSSRDPLNEQFF	TGCGCCAGCAGCTCCCGGGATCCCCTCAATGAGCAGTTCTTC
TRBV20-1	TRBJ2-3	NA	NA	CSARDRKGIDTQYF	TGCAGTGCTAGAGATAGAAAGGGTATAGATACGCAGTATTTT
TRBV20-1	TRBJ2-1	NA	NA	CSARDEERYYNEQFF	TGCAGTGCTAGAGATGAGGAGCGATACTACAATGAGCAGTTCTTC
TRBV7-2	TRBJ2-3	NA	NA	CASSSPRATSTDTQYF	TGTGCCAGCAGCTCTCCTCGGGCCACTAGCACAGATACGCAGTATTTT
TRBV20-1	TRBJ1-2	many	NA	CSAQVEYGYTF	TGCAGTGCTCAAGTTGAGTATGGCTACACCTTC
TRBV7-9	TRBJ2-3	few	NA	CASTLRGSRVSTDTQYF	TGTGCCAGCACCCTTCGGGGCTCGAGGGTTTCCACAGATACGCAGTATTTT
TRBV10-3	TRBJ2-5	many	NA	CAIRSREWIQYF	TGTGCCATCAGAAGCAGGGAATGGATCCAGTACTTC
TRBV20-1	TRBJ2-3	NA	NA	CSARPGFTDTQYF	TGCAGTGCTAGGCCAGGGTTCACAGATACGCAGTATTTT
TRBV20-1	TRBJ2-7	NA	NA	CSATPGRGRKYEQYF	TGCAGTGCTACACCTGGGCGGGGCAGAAAATACGAGCAGTACTTC
TRBV29-1	TRBJ1-2	medium-sized	TRBD1	CSSGQDIYGYTF	TGCAGCTCTGGACAGGACATCTATGGCTACACCTTC
TRBV30	TRBJ2-5	few	TRBD1	CAWKTGTGIQETQYF	TGTGCCTGGAAAACCGGGACAGGGATCCAAGAGACCCAGTACTTC
TRBV5-1	TRBJ1-1	few	TRBD1	CASSLGTGAGTEAFF	TGCGCCAGCAGCTTGGGAACAGGGGCAGGGACTGAAGCTTTCTTT
TRBV6-1	TRBJ1-1	NA	NA	CASSRGWGNEAFF	TGTGCCAGCAGCCGAGGCTGGGGAAATGAAGCTTTCTTT
TRBV7-2	TRBJ1-1	NA	NA	CASSLALGANTEAFF	TGTGCCAGCAGCTTAGCGCTGGGAGCGAACACTGAAGCTTTCTTT
TRBV18	TRBJ1-1	NA	NA	CASSPDGDTEAFF	TGTGCCAGCTCACCGGACGGGGACACTGAAGCTTTCTTT
TRBV7-8	TRBJ2-7	NA	NA	CASSLEGGGREQYF	TGTGCCAGCAGCTTAGAGGGGGGAGGACGCGAGCAGTACTTC
TRBV28	TRBJ2-1	NA	TRBD2	CASSSGTYSYNEQFF	TGTGCCAGCAGTAGCGGGACGTACTCCTACAATGAGCAGTTCTTC